A selection of T cell receptor beta chains follows, all from one sample in a study of cytomegalovirus exposure and HLA in healthy donors. Profiling relied on immunoSEQ multiplex PCR, and the TCRdb table lists in-frame clones only, not all of them. This sample's table reports 130,000 or so clones. Sequences were obtained from PBMCs. The receptors derive from a woman aged 18-30 years in good health and CMV-seronegative. Each CDR3 is given with its conserved first and last residue. The D gene is left open where the match is weak.

j_call d_call v_call cdr3_aa cdr3_nt
TRBJ2-7 TRBD1 TRBV18 CASSLGTVYEQYF TGTGCCAGCTCATTGGGGACAGTGTACGAGCAGTACTTC
TRBJ2-3 TRBD1 TRBV5-1 CASSSGQGGLDTQYF TGCGCCAGCAGCTCGGGACAGGGGGGTCTAGATACGCAGTATTTT
TRBJ2-1 TRBD2 TRBV2 CASSDGLAGSYNEQFF TGTGCCAGCAGTGATGGACTAGCGGGTTCCTACAATGAGCAGTTCTTC
TRBJ1-2 - TRBV11-2 CASSLGQNYGYTF TGTGCCAGCAGCCTTGGACAGAACTATGGCTACACCTTC
TRBJ2-1 TRBD2 TRBV29-1 CSVEGEVAGDYDEQFF TGCAGCGTTGAAGGAGAAGTAGCGGGAGACTACGATGAGCAGTTCTTC
TRBJ2-3 - TRBV18 CASSPNGGTDTQYF TGTGCCAGCTCACCAAATGGCGGGACAGATACGCAGTATTTT
TRBJ2-1 TRBD1 TRBV6-4 CASSAETGANNEQFF TGTGCCAGCAGTGCGGAGACAGGGGCCAACAATGAGCAGTTCTTC
TRBJ1-2 TRBD1 TRBV6-1 CASSEFRTGIYGYTF TGTGCCAGCAGTGAGTTCCGGACAGGCATCTATGGCTACACCTTC
TRBJ1-1 - TRBV5-1 CASSLGRAGNTEAFF TGCGCCAGCAGCTTGGGACGGGCGGGGAACACTGAAGCTTTCTTT
TRBJ1-5 - TRBV5-4 CASSFSGNQPQHF TGTGCCAGCAGCTTCTCGGGGAATCAGCCCCAGCATTTT
TRBJ2-7 TRBD2 TRBV6-4 CASVGTSETYEQYF TGTGCCAGCGTCGGGACTAGTGAGACCTACGAGCAGTACTTC